This TCR beta chain was retrieved from a study of shared clonotypes between healthy human individuals. Broader study findings: Generally, naive subsets (rather than memory subsets) showed larger estimated richness.

Sequencing was performed with immunoSEQ multiplex PCR; in TCRdb, only in-frame clones are kept and a portion is missing. Of 1.5 million to 2.5 million clones in the sample, around 96% are singletons; the top ten hold less than 1.5%. The naive CD8 fraction comprised CD45RO-negative cells positively selected for CCR7 and excluded terminally differentiated effector memory CD45RA+ cells. The CDR3 contains 15 residues. V shed 3 bases and J shed 2 bases, with 14 bases lying between them. The germline gives CDR1 LNHDA, CDR2 SQIVND (reference sequence). About this clone: Its target is unknown.

The sequencing input was naive CD8+ T cells sorted from blood. This TCR was recovered from a man aged 18 to 29 in good health. The genes are TRBV19 and TRBJ2-7; D is possibly TRBD1 (6 bases). The CDR3 nucleotides read TGTGCCAGTAGTATTCGGACAGATAGAACCTACGAGCAGTACTTC. This codes for CASSIRTDRTYEQYF.